The 9 T cell receptor beta chains in this list originate from one sample, sequenced in a study of blood T cell repertoires in COVID-19. Using immunoSEQ multiplex PCR, the repertoire was profiled, and TCRdb retains in-frame clones only, with some absent. The repertoire includes more than 65,000 clones, around four fifths of them detected once, and 5.3% sits in the top ten. The material sequenced was peripheral blood. The receptors here all came from a man aged 50 or older with active COVID-19.

V gene TRBV7-2 combines with J gene TRBJ2-5; 7 bases are a match to TRBD2. CDR3 length equals 14 residues. Germline CDR1 is SGHTA and CDR2 is FQGNSA. Unmatched junction bases numbered 9, after V lost 4 bases and J lost 7 bases. CDR3 bases: TGTGCCAGCAGCTCGCCCGGCGGGAGAAGGACCCAGTACTTC. Translated: CASSSPGGRRTQYF.

The rearrangement links TRBV3-1 (or the pseudogene TRBV3-2) to TRBJ2-1; D is undetermined. Per germline, CDR1 LGHDT and CDR2 YNNKEL (reference sequence). The CDR3 totals 15 residues. With 0 bases removed from V and 4 bases from J, the gap between germline ends came to 10 bases. CDR3 amino acids: CASSQDPAEYNEQFF. The CDR3 DNA reads TGTGCCAGCAGCCAAGACCCCGCGGAGTACAATGAGCAGTTCTTC.

For this clone: This CDR3 is also generated by other DNA sequences in the sample. The chain recombines TRBV10-3 with TRBJ2-3; the match to TRBD2 covers 7 bases. Germline V gene data show CDR1 as ENHRY and CDR2 as SYGVKD. CDR3 size: 14 residues. The trim removed 2 bases at V and 4 bases at J, leaving 3 bases unmatched. CDR3 bases: TGTGCCATCAGTGAGGGGGGAGGGCCAGATACGCAGTATTTT. It encodes CAISEGGGPDTQYF.

The rearrangement links TRBV29-1 to TRBJ1-2; TRBD1 might be the D (6 bases). CDR1 and CDR2 (germline): SQVTM, ANQGSEA. Trimming cost V 0 bases and J 6 bases, with 14 bases left between them. This CDR3 contains 14 residues. CDR3 region: CSVEDRSGEDGYTF. CDR3 DNA: TGCAGCGTTGAAGATAGATCAGGGGAAGATGGCTACACCTTC.

V usage is TRBV7-9 and J usage is TRBJ2-1; 13 positions agree with TRBD2. Losses at the gene ends were 5 bases for V and 7 bases for J; bases not matched to a gene: 5. The germline CDR1 and CDR2 sequences are SEHNR and FQNEAQ (reference sequence). The CDR3 spans 15 residues. The CDR3 DNA is TGTGCCAGCAGCCCCCCGGGACTAGCGGGGAATGAGCAGTTCTTC. This translates into CASSPPGLAGNEQFF.

This clone was observed a handful of times. This chain uses TRBV5-5 with TRBJ2-1; 7 bases align to TRBD1. Germline loops: CDR1 SGHKS, CDR2 YYEKEE (reference sequence). The V and J ends lost 3 bases and 7 bases, in that order; junction bases with no gene match: 1. The CDR3 totals 12 residues. CDR3 nucleotides: TGTGCCAGCAGCTCACAGGGGAATGAGCAGTTCTTC. This encodes CASSSQGNEQFF.

The chain links TRBV6-4 to TRBJ2-3, with a tentative D call TRBD1 (6 bases). Germline CDR1 is MRHNA and CDR2 is SNTAGT. This CDR3 region has 14 residues. Between the trimmed V and J ends, which lost 4 bases and 3 bases, there was a span of 11 bases. The CDR3, as DNA: TGTGCCAGCAGTGTGGAGCAGGGGACAGATACGCAGTATTTT. Translation gives CASSVEQGTDTQYF.

The chain carries TRBV7-8 and TRBJ2-7; maybe TRBD2 (6 bases). CDR3 length: 15 residues. The V gene lost 4 bases and the J gene lost 7 bases, with 20 bases spanning the gap. Germline CDR1 and CDR2: SGHVS and FQNEAQ. The CDR3 DNA follows: TGTGCCAGCAGCTCGGAGGGGCGGCGTGGCTGGGAGCAGTACTTC. This translates into CASSSEGRRGWEQYF.

This clone appeared a single time. The J gene is TRBJ2-7, the V gene TRBV7-9; 11 bases agree with TRBD2. Germline lookup yields CDR1 SEHNR and CDR2 FQNEAQ (reference sequence). CDR3 length: 15 amino acids. After removal of 4 bases from V and 5 bases from J, the junction contained 7 bases not matched to a gene. CDR3 loop: CASSWLAGGANEQYF. For the CDR3, the DNA is TGTGCCAGCAGCTGGCTAGCGGGAGGCGCCAACGAGCAGTACTTC.